A single count supports the clone carrying this TCR beta chain. The germline V and J ends were trimmed by 4 bases and 2 bases, with 17 bases remaining between them. This CDR3 comprises 16 residues. Germline CDR1 and CDR2: MNHEY and SMNVEV (reference sequence). In the source study's methods: Researchers report that nucleated cell counts were estimated from reference gene primer amplification. TCRdb keeps only in-frame clones here, not all; method: immunoSEQ multiplex PCR. The DNA was the basis for D and trimming; V, J and clone size are from that table. This table has about 230,000 clones, approximately 80% appearing once. This sample is drawn from a study of blood T cell repertoires in COVID-19.

Sequenced material: peripheral blood. The rearrangement uses TRBV27 and TRBJ1-1; D gene ambiguous. This clonotype was sampled from an elderly woman with COVID-19, enrolled during active disease. The CDR3 sequence is CASSSIRGRGNTEAFF. The CDR3 coding sequence is TGTGCCAGCAGTTCGATCAGAGGGCGAGGAAACACTGAAGCTTTCTTT.